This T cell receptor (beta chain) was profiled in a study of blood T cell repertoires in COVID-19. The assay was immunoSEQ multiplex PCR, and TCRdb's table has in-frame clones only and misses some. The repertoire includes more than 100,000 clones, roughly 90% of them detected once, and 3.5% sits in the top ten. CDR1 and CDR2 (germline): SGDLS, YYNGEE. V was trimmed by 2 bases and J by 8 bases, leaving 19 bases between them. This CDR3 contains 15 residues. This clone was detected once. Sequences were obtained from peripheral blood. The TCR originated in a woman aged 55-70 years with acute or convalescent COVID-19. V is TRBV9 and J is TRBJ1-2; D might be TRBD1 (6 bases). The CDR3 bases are TGTGCCAGCAGCGTTGAGGGACACAGCTCGCGGGGCTACACCTTC. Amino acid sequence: CASSVEGHSSRGYTF.